The 6 T cell receptor beta chains presented below share a single source sample, sequenced in a study of shared clonotypes between healthy human individuals. Naive CD8 cells comprised CD45RO-negative, CCR7-positively selected cells, excluding terminally differentiated effector memory CD45RA+ cells. This table comes from immunoSEQ multiplex PCR, and its TCRdb copy is limited to in-frame clones, with some not included. This table has fewer than 700,000 clones, 85% to 95% appearing once. Sequencing was carried out using naive CD8+ T cells sorted from blood. These receptors were collected from a woman under 40 in good health.

The V call is TRBV6-6, the J call TRBJ2-7, with TRBD2 matching over 9 bases. CDR1 is MNHNY and CDR2 is SVGAGI in the germline V gene (reference sequence). This CDR3 spans 14 amino acids. The V segment lost 5 bases and the J segment 0 bases; nucleotides outside the gene matches: 2. CDR3 protein: CASSGLASSYEQYF. CDR3 nucleotides: TGTGCCAGCAGTGGACTAGCGAGCTCCTACGAGCAGTACTTC.

V usage is TRBV29-1 and J usage is TRBJ2-3, with 9 bases identical to TRBD1. Germline V gives CDR1 SQVTM, CDR2 ANQGSEA. The CDR3 consists of 17 residues. With V trimmed by 4 bases and J by 3 bases, 14 bases remained unmatched. CDR3 nucleotide sequence: TGCAGCGTTGCTGGGGTGTTGGACAGGGGAGGGACAGATACGCAGTATTTT. Translated: CSVAGVLDRGGTDTQYF.

The chain combines TRBV27 with TRBJ1-5; D is perhaps TRBD1 (5 bases). This CDR3 region has 14 residues. Germline V lookup: CDR1 MNHEY, CDR2 SMNVEV (reference sequence). V was clipped by 4 bases and J by 4 bases, with 11 bases between them. The CDR3 region is CASSSVGTNQPQHF. The CDR3 DNA reads as TGTGCCAGCAGTTCGGTGGGGACTAATCAGCCCCAGCATTTT.

The genes are TRBV19 and TRBJ2-7; D is uncertain. With 9 bases removed from V and 1 base from J, the gap between germline ends came to 13 bases. This CDR3 comprises 13 residues. Germline-derived CDR1 and CDR2 are LNHDA and SQIVND (reference sequence). This CDR3 reads CASSPDGSYEQYF. The CDR3 DNA sequence: TGTGCCAGCTCCCCTGACGGTTCCTACGAGCAGTACTTC.

The J gene is TRBJ2-1, the V gene TRBV9, with D unresolved. The CDR3 consists of 13 residues. CDR1 is SGDLS, CDR2 YYNGEE, per germline. Trimming took 2 bases from V and 9 from J, leaving 12 bases between them. CDR3: CASSVLRTGEQFF. In DNA, the CDR3 is TGTGCCAGCAGCGTTCTACGGACCGGTGAGCAGTTCTTC.

The DNA for the CDR3 is TGTGCCAGCAGTGTTGGAGGATCCGCTGAAGCTTTCTTT. This encodes CASSVGGSAEAFF. The gene calls are TRBV6-1 and TRBJ1-1; no firm D call. The CDR3 runs to 13 residues. Germline loops: CDR1 MNHNS, CDR2 SASEGT. V shed 4 bases and J shed 6 bases, with 12 bases lying between them.